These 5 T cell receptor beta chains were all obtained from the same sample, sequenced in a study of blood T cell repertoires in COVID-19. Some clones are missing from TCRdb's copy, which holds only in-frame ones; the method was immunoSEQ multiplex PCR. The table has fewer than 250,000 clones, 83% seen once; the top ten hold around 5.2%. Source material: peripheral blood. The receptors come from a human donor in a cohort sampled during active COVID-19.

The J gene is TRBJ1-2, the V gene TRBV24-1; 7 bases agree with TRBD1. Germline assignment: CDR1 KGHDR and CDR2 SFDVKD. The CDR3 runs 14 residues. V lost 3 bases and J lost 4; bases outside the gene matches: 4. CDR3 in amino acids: CATSDRTGIYGYTF. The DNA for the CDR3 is TGTGCCACCAGTGATCGGACAGGAATCTATGGCTACACCTTC.

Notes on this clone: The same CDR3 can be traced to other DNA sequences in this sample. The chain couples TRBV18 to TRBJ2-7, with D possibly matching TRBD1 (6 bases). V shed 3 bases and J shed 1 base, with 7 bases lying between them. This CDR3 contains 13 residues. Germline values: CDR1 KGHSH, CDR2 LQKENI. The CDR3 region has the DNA TGTGCCAGCTCACCGGACAGTTCCTACGAGCAGTACTTC. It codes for CASSPDSSYEQYF.

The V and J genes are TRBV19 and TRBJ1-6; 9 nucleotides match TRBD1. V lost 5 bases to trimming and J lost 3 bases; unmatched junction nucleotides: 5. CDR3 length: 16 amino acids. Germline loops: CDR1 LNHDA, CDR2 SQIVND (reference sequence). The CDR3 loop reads CASSWLDRGYNSPLHF. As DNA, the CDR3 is TGTGCCAGTAGTTGGTTGGACAGGGGCTATAATTCACCCCTCCACTTT.

The CDR3, as DNA: TGTGCCAGCAGCTTGACCGGGACAGGGGTGTACGAGCAGTACTTC. Encoded protein: CASSLTGTGVYEQYF. The chain has TRBV7-2 and TRBJ2-7, with 10 bases identical to TRBD1. Trimming removed 3 bases from V and 4 bases from J; junction bases left unmatched: 6. CDR1 is SGHTA, CDR2 FQGNSA, per germline. The length of the CDR3 is 15 residues. Combining the CDR3 with reference TRBV7-2 and TRBJ2-7 gives the whole variable domain GAGVSQSPSNKVTEKGKDVELRCDPISGHTALYWYRQSLGQGLEFLIYFQGNSAPDKSGLPSDRFSAERTGGSVSTLTIQRTQQEDSAVYLCASSLTGTGVYEQYFGPGTRLTVT.

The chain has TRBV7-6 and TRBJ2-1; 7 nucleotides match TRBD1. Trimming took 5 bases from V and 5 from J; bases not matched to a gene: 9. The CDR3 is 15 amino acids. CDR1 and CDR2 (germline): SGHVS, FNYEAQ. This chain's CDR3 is CASSRAGTANNEQFF. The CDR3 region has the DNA TGTGCCAGCAGCCGCGCCGGGACAGCAAACAATGAGCAGTTCTTC.